These 16 T cell receptor beta chains share one sample of origin, sequenced in a study of beta chain features in type 1 diabetes (dated by TCRdb to the late 2010s). Beyond this particular receptor, the publication reports: Type 1 diabetes patients showed a moderate but significant shortening of TCRB CDR3 length in all four CD4+ subsets.

No antigens are known for them. Library generation was performed with the immunoSEQ multiplex PCR assay. The entire isolated RNA was reverse transcribed using the High Capacity cDNA Reverse Transcription Kit, and thus expressed TCRB transcripts were sequenced. Held by TCRdb, this immuneACCESS table contains in-frame sequences only and omits some clones. Under half of the omission traces to an unresolved V gene where checked; the cause of the rest is unknown. For this sample there are 600,000 or so clones; under 15% appear just once. The ten largest make up about 0.11% of the sample. Sequenced: naive CD4+ T cells from blood. The cell subset or site label on this specimen signifies: true naive CD4+ T cells. These receptors originate from a man aged 25 to 40 with type 1 diabetes.

The V gene is TRBV2, the J gene TRBJ1-4; D is ambiguous. This CDR3 region has 15 residues. CDR1 SNHLY and CDR2 FYNNEI come from the germline V gene. V lost 2 bases to trimming and J lost 4 bases, with 11 bases between them. Written as DNA, the CDR3 is TGTGCCAGCAGTGAATTTCAAGGGAGTAATGAAAAACTGTTTTTT. Residues: CASSEFQGSNEKLFF.

The rearrangement links TRBV9 to TRBJ2-1; 10 nucleotides match TRBD2. The V segment lost 0 bases and the J segment 5 bases; nucleotides outside the gene matches: 2. Per germline, CDR1 SGDLS and CDR2 YYNGEE. The CDR3 runs 15 residues. The CDR3 DNA reads TGTGCCAGCAGCGTAGGGACTAGCGGTGACAATGAGCAGTTCTTC. Translating it yields CASSVGTSGDNEQFF.

This clone appeared a few times. Within the sample, other DNA sequences also encode this same CDR3. The gene calls are TRBV7-2 and TRBJ2-5; possibly TRBD1 for D (7 bases). With 5 bases removed from V and 3 bases from J, the gap between germline ends came to 10 bases. The CDR3 sequence is 13 residues long. CDR1 is SGHTA and CDR2 is FQGNSA in the germline V gene. CDR3 sequence reads: CASSRGTEETQYF. The CDR3 DNA reads as TGTGCCAGCAGCCGCGGGACAGAAGAGACCCAGTACTTC.

The V gene is TRBV11-3, the J gene TRBJ2-3; 7 positions match TRBD1. CDR1 and CDR2 from the germline V gene are SGHNT and YENEEA. Trimming cost V 4 bases and J 5 bases; bases outside gene matches: 12. This CDR3 comprises 16 residues. The CDR3 spells CASSSGQADWVDTQYF. CDR3 DNA: TGTGCCAGCAGCTCCGGACAGGCGGATTGGGTAGATACGCAGTATTTT.

The chain links TRBV7-2 to TRBJ2-2, with a weak D call TRBD2 (6 bases). The CDR3 extends over 15 amino acids. In germline, CDR1 is SGHTA, CDR2 FQGNSA. V shed 5 bases and J shed 0 bases, with 10 bases lying between them. Here the CDR3 DNA reads TGTGCCAGCAGCCCCGGGGGTGCGAACACCGGGGAGCTGTTTTTT. Translated, it gives CASSPGGANTGELFF.

This clone was picked up a small number of times. The J gene is TRBJ2-3, the V gene TRBV7-3, with 8 bases aligning to TRBD2. V shed 2 bases and J 2 bases; nucleotides not matched to a gene: 6. Germline CDR1 and CDR2: SGHTA and FQGTGA. The CDR3 contains 16 residues. The CDR3 coding sequence is TGTGCCAGCAGCTTATACCAGCGGGGGACCACAGATACGCAGTATTTT. Protein product: CASSLYQRGTTDTQYF.

The CDR3, as DNA: TGTGCCAGCAGCTTAGGTATGACAGGTGATCCTAGTGAGCAGTACTTC. It encodes CASSLGMTGDPSEQYF. The chain joins TRBV11-3 to TRBJ2-7, with D perhaps TRBD1 (6 bases). This CDR3 comprises 16 residues. Trimming stripped 1 base from V and 7 bases from J, with 20 bases between. Germline V gene data show CDR1 as SGHNT and CDR2 as YENEEA.

This chain uses TRBV19 with TRBJ2-3, with 7 positions matching TRBD2. Germline V gene sequence: CDR1 LNHDA, CDR2 SQIVND (reference sequence). This CDR3 comprises 15 residues. Trimming cost V 3 bases and J 0 bases; bases outside gene matches: 3. The CDR3, as DNA: TGTGCCAGTAGTATGCGGGGGTCCAGCACAGATACGCAGTATTTT. Protein sequence: CASSMRGSSTDTQYF.

This clone was detected a few times. Additional DNA sequences in this sample encode the identical CDR3. The rearrangement uses TRBV2 and TRBJ1-6; no firm D call. The CDR3 is 11 amino acids. The V end lost 6 bases, the J end lost 7 bases, and 4 bases lay between the germline ends. CDR1 is SNHLY, CDR2 FYNNEI, per germline. The CDR3 coding sequence is TGTGCCAGCAGGGAGAATTCACCCCTCCACTTT. Translated, it gives CASRENSPLHF.

This clone was found a few times. The rearrangement joins TRBV10-3 to TRBJ2-1; 11 nucleotides match TRBD2. Trimming cost V 0 bases and J 5 bases; bases outside gene matches: 12. There are 19 residues in the CDR3. In germline, CDR1 is ENHRY, CDR2 SYGVKD. The CDR3 DNA sequence: TGTGCCATCAGTGAGTCCACTAGCGGGGGACCGCGTGGGGACAATGAGCAGTTCTTC. It codes for CAISESTSGGPRGDNEQFF.

In its sample, this clone was seen a few times. The rearrangement uses TRBV4-2 and TRBJ1-2; D ambiguous. CDR3 length: 14 residues. Germline CDR1 reads LGHNA; CDR2 reads YNFKEQ. V lost 0 bases and J 3 bases, leaving 8 bases between the germline ends. CDR3 sequence (DNA): TGTGCCAGCAGCCAAGACAGAGCAGACTATGGCTACACCTTC. Translating it yields CASSQDRADYGYTF.

The chain employs TRBV4-2 and TRBJ1-5; 7 bases map to TRBD1. Germline V gives CDR1 LGHNA, CDR2 YNFKEQ. This CDR3 is 14 amino acids long. V dropped 4 bases and J dropped 2; count of bases not matched to a gene: 2. The CDR3 reads CASSPGTGNQPQHF. DNA for the CDR3: TGTGCCAGCAGCCCAGGGACAGGCAATCAGCCCCAGCATTTT.

The CDR3 nucleotides are TGTGCCAGCAGCTTAGCACACCAAGAGACCCAGTACTTC. This sequence encodes CASSLAHQETQYF. The chain has TRBV7-9 and TRBJ2-5; D is ambiguous. V lost 0 bases and J 0 bases, leaving 2 bases between the germline ends. The CDR3 is 13 residues long. Germline-derived CDR1 and CDR2 are SEHNR and FQNEAQ (reference sequence).

The V and J genes are TRBV6-5 and TRBJ2-5, with TRBD1 matching 9 bases. The CDR3 loop spans 15 amino acids. V lost 0 bases, J lost 5 bases, and 4 bases stayed unmatched. Germline values: CDR1 MNHEY, CDR2 SVGAGI. DNA for the CDR3: TGTGCCAGCAGTTACTCCGGGACAGGGATCGAGACCCAGTACTTC. Protein: CASSYSGTGIETQYF.

CDR3 sequence reads: CASSPPGTLSYNEQFF. The CDR3 region has the DNA TGTGCCAGCAGCCCTCCGGGGACACTTTCCTACAATGAGCAGTTCTTC. The chain combines TRBV7-2 with TRBJ2-1, with D possibly matching TRBD1 (6 bases). The germline V gene encodes CDR1 SGHTA and CDR2 FQGNSA. V gave up 5 bases and J gave up 1 base, with 15 bases separating them. CDR3 size: 16 residues.

A single count supports this clone. The rearrangement links TRBV9 to TRBJ1-4; D ambiguous. Germline lookup yields CDR1 SGDLS and CDR2 YYNGEE. This CDR3 has 13 residues. The V and J ends lost 0 bases and 10 bases respectively, with 10 bases between them. The CDR3 sequence: CASSVVAAGKLFF. The CDR3 region has the DNA TGTGCCAGCAGCGTAGTGGCGGCAGGAAAACTGTTTTTT.